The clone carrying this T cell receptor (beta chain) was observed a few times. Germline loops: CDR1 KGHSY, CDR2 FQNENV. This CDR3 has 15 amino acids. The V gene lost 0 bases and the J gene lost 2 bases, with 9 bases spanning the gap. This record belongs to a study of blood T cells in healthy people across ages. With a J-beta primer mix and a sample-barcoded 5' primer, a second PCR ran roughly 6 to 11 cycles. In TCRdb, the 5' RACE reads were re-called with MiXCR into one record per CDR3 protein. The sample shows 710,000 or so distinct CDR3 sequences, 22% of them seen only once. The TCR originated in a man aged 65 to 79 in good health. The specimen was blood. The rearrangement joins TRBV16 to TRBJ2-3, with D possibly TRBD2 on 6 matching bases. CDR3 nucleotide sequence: TGTGCCAGCAGCCAATCTGGGGGGATCACAGATACGCAGTATTTT. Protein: CASSQSGGITDTQYF.